The next 9 T cell receptor beta chains were all read from a single sample in a study of T cells in Graves' hyperthyroidism and ophthalmopathy. RNA transcripts gave rise to amplified TCR beta CDR3 regions. The primer set for the first-round RT-PCR of the TCR CDR3 was HTBI. TCRdb called the multiplex PCR reads again in MiXCR, with one record for every CDR3 protein. This table holds 500,000 to 700,000 distinct CDR3 sequences, over 15% found once. The specimen was blood. The receptors were sampled from a woman aged 18-30 years with Graves' hyperthyroidism.

In this sample, this clonotype turned up a few times. This chain connects TRBV18 to TRBJ1-6; perhaps TRBD1 as D (5 bases). In germline, CDR1 is KGHSH, CDR2 LQKENI. V lost 8 bases, J lost 5 bases, and 13 bases lay in between. There are 14 residues in the CDR3. The CDR3 sequence is CASAFGTDNSPLHF. The CDR3 bases are TGTGCCAGCGCCTTTGGGACTGATAATTCACCCCTCCACTTT.

In its sample, this clonotype was seen a few times. The V gene is TRBV6-1, the J gene TRBJ1-5, with D possibly TRBD1 on 6 matching bases. The CDR3 contains 13 residues. V was cut by 6 bases and J by 7 bases, with 13 bases left in between. Germline CDR1 and CDR2: MNHNS and SASEGT. The CDR3 is CASSQGGEQPQHF. Here the CDR3 DNA reads TGTGCCAGCAGCCAAGGGGGGGAACAGCCCCAGCATTTT.

In its sample, this clonotype was seen a few times. The V gene is TRBV29-1, the J gene TRBJ2-1, with no clear D. The CDR3 is 12 residues long. Trimming stripped 5 bases from V and 9 bases from J, with 14 bases between. From germline, CDR1 is SQVTM and CDR2 ANQGSEA. CDR3 DNA: TGCAGCGTTCGGGCAGGTATCATTGAGCAGTTCTTC. It yields the protein CSVRAGIIEQFF.

This sequence joins TRBV28 and TRBJ1-1; 9 nucleotides align to TRBD1. V was pared by 3 bases and J by 2 bases, with 7 bases of the junction left unmatched. Germline V gives CDR1 MDHEN, CDR2 SYDVKM. The CDR3 length is 16 residues. The CDR3: CASSFFGTGYNTEAFF. The DNA for the CDR3 is TGTGCCAGCAGTTTTTTCGGGACAGGGTATAACACTGAAGCTTTCTTT.

The CDR3 loop is CASRGSPNYGYTF. Written as DNA, the CDR3 is TGTGCCAGCCGGGGCAGCCCTAACTATGGCTACACCTTC. V is TRBV12-3 or TRBV12-4 and J is TRBJ1-2; TRBD1 is a possible D gene (5 bases). This CDR3 region has 13 residues. Trimming took 8 bases from V and 0 from J, leaving 10 bases between them.

In its sample, this clonotype was seen many times. The rearrangement links TRBV7-2 to TRBJ2-1, with 9 bases aligning to TRBD2. Trimming removed 1 base from V and 4 bases from J; junction bases left unmatched: 2. The CDR3 is made up of 15 amino acids. Per germline, CDR1 SGHTA and CDR2 FQGNSA. The CDR3 DNA sequence: TGTGCCAGCAGCTTAGGCGGGGGGGCTTACAATGAGCAGTTCTTC. This codes for CASSLGGGAYNEQFF.

This clonotype occurred many times. The chain links TRBV18 to TRBJ2-2; TRBD2 agrees at 7 bases. Looked up from germline, CDR1 is KGHSH and CDR2 is LQKENI. V gave up 3 bases and J gave up 7 bases; unmatched junction bases: 2. This CDR3 comprises 13 residues. CDR3 in amino acids: CASSPRGSGELFF. CDR3 coding DNA: TGTGCCAGCTCACCGCGGGGGAGCGGGGAGCTGTTTTTT.

This clonotype was counted many times. The chain is built from TRBV12-3 or TRBV12-4 and TRBJ2-7; 9 nucleotides align to TRBD1. Trimming removed 4 bases from V and 2 bases from J; junction bases left unmatched: 18. The CDR3 totals 19 residues. The CDR3 here is CASSSNPRQDRGSTYEQYF. The CDR3 region has the DNA TGTGCCAGCAGTTCAAACCCAAGGCAGGACAGGGGTTCTACCTACGAGCAGTACTTC.

V gene TRBV27 combines with J gene TRBJ2-3; 8 bases align to TRBD2. The CDR3 runs to 15 residues. Germline V CDR1 and CDR2: MNHEY, SMNVEV (reference sequence). Trimming cost V 3 bases and J 4 bases; bases outside gene matches: 6. CDR3 residues: CASSFASGSPDTQYF. In nucleotides, the CDR3 is TGTGCCAGCAGTTTCGCTAGCGGGTCCCCAGATACGCAGTATTTT.